These 30 T cell receptor beta chains originate from one sample sequenced in a study of blood T cell repertoires in COVID-19. Generated by immunoSEQ multiplex PCR, the TCRdb table keeps only in-frame clones and is missing some. The data hold approximately 470,000 clones, with about 85% observed a single time. The sample consisted of PBMCs or T cells enriched from blood (not recorded which). These receptors were obtained from a woman aged 18 to 35 who had recovered from COVID-19.

The chain couples TRBV11-2 to TRBJ2-2, with unresolved D. The CDR3 has 14 amino acids. The germline gives CDR1 SGHAT, CDR2 FQNNGV. V was cut by 6 bases and J by 4 bases, with 12 bases left in between. The CDR3 DNA reads TGTGCCAGCAGACCAGGCGAATTCACCGGGGAGCTGTTTTTT. Residues: CASRPGEFTGELFF.

V gene TRBV6-4 combines with J gene TRBJ1-4, with 8 bases aligning to TRBD1. The CDR3 runs 13 residues. Trimming cost V 6 bases and J 4 bases; bases outside gene matches: 1. Germline values: CDR1 MRHNA, CDR2 SNTAGT. Here the CDR3 reads CASRGQDNEKLFF. Here the CDR3 DNA reads TGTGCCAGCAGGGGACAGGATAATGAAAAACTGTTTTTT.

This clone was observed once. The CDR3 sequence is CASSPTGYSGNTIYF. The CDR3 DNA reads TGTGCCAGCAGCCCGACAGGGTACTCTGGAAACACCATATATTTT. This chain connects TRBV5-5 to TRBJ1-3; 7 bases match TRBD1. CDR3 size: 15 residues. The germline V gene encodes CDR1 SGHKS and CDR2 YYEKEE (reference sequence). The J segment lost 0 bases and the V segment lost 4 bases, leaving 4 bases of the junction unmatched. The complete variable domain, with remaining parts taken from reference TRBV5-5 and TRBJ1-3, reads DAGVTQSPTHLIKTRGQQVTLRCSPISGHKSVSWYQQVLGQGPQFIFQYYEKEERGRGNFPDRFSARQFPNYSSELNVNALLLGDSALYLCASSPTGYSGNTIYFGEGSWLTVV.

The V and J genes are TRBV11-2 and TRBJ1-2; D may be TRBD1 (5 bases). The CDR3 covers 16 residues. Trimming shortened V by 5 bases and J by 8 bases, and 24 bases separated the two germline ends. Germline V gives CDR1 SGHAT, CDR2 FQNNGV. The DNA of the CDR3 is TGTGCCAGCAGCCCACGTACCGGGGGGTTAGCGGGGGGCTACACCTTC. Its translation: CASSPRTGGLAGGYTF.

This clone came up once. The J gene is TRBJ2-3, the V gene TRBV27, with D possibly being TRBD2 (6 bases). Between the trimmed V and J ends, which lost 5 bases and 1 base, there was a span of 10 bases. In germline, CDR1 is MNHEY, CDR2 SMNVEV (reference sequence). The CDR3 spans 14 residues. In DNA form, the CDR3 reads TGTGCCAGCAGTCAGGGACTTCGCACAGATACGCAGTATTTT. It is translated as CASSQGLRTDTQYF.

The V call is TRBV2, the J call TRBJ2-3, with 8 bases identical to TRBD1. Germline CDR1 reads SNHLY; CDR2 reads FYNNEI. The CDR3 is 15 amino acids. V was clipped by 6 bases and J by 3 bases; unmatched bases: 8. CDR3 sequence (DNA): TGTGCCAGCAGGAGGACAGGGCCGACTACAGATACGCAGTATTTT. Protein product: CASRRTGPTTDTQYF.

J is TRBJ2-3 and V is TRBV2; the D gene is possibly TRBD2 (7 bases). V gave up 3 bases and J gave up 8 bases, with 9 bases separating them. Per the germline V gene, CDR1 is SNHLY and CDR2 is FYNNEI. This CDR3 is built from 12 residues. As DNA, the CDR3 is TGTGCCAGCAGTGAGGGAGGGGGTACGCAGTATTTT. It yields the protein CASSEGGGTQYF. Using reference TRBV2 and TRBJ2-3 for the parts outside the CDR3, the full variable domain is EPEVTQTPSHQVTQMGQEVILRCVPISNHLYFYWYRQILGQKVEFLVSFYNNEISEKSEIFDDQFSVERPDGSNFTLKIRSTKLEDSAMYFCASSEGGGTQYFGPGTRLTVL.

The rearrangement joins TRBV11-2 to TRBJ1-5, with 7 bases fitting TRBD1. The CDR3 runs 16 residues. Looked up from germline, CDR1 is SGHAT and CDR2 is FQNNGV. V lost 5 bases to trimming and J lost 2 bases; unmatched junction nucleotides: 9. DNA for the CDR3: TGTGCCAGCAGCCCGCGGCAGGGGGATGGCAATCAGCCCCAGCATTTT. Its protein product is CASSPRQGDGNQPQHF.

The rearrangement links TRBV5-1 to TRBJ2-2, with 10 nucleotides matching TRBD2. The germline gives CDR1 SGHRS, CDR2 YFSETQ. This CDR3 region has 17 residues. Trimming removed 3 bases from V and 1 base from J; junction bases left unmatched: 6. DNA for the CDR3: TGCGCCAGCAGCTCCGGACTAGCGGTCCTGAACACCGGGGAGCTGTTTTTT. It encodes CASSSGLAVLNTGELFF.

The chain links TRBV15 to TRBJ2-3, with D uncertain. Germline assignment: CDR1 LNHNV and CDR2 YYDKDF (reference sequence). With 0 bases removed from V and 1 base from J, the gap between germline ends came to 8 bases. The CDR3 contains 15 residues. The CDR3 is CATSRESYRTDTQYF. Here the CDR3 DNA reads TGTGCCACCAGCAGAGAGTCCTACCGCACAGATACGCAGTATTTT.

This clone turned up a few times. The chain combines TRBV5-4 with TRBJ2-5; tentative D call: TRBD2 (5 bases). Germline CDR1 and CDR2: SGHNT and YYREEE (reference sequence). The CDR3 is 13 residues long. V gave up 4 bases and J gave up 2 bases, with 9 bases separating them. The CDR3 coding sequence is TGTGCCAGCAGCCTGGACTCTCAAGAGACCCAGTACTTC. Translating it yields CASSLDSQETQYF.

This clone came up once. This chain joins TRBV11-2 and TRBJ2-7; D gene unclear. Germline-derived CDR1 and CDR2 are SGHAT and FQNNGV. The CDR3 covers 14 residues. V was clipped by 3 bases and J by 2 bases, with 11 bases between them. CDR3 residues: CASSLGSLTYEQYF. CDR3 sequence (DNA): TGTGCCAGCAGCTTGGGTAGCCTCACCTACGAGCAGTACTTC. The full variable domain, completed using reference TRBV11-2 and TRBJ2-7, is EAGVAQSPRYKIIEKRQSVAFWCNPISGHATLYWYQQILGQGPKLLIQFQNNGVVDDSQLPKDRFSAERLKGVDSTLKIQPAKLEDSAVYLCASSLGSLTYEQYFGPGTRLTVT.

The chain has TRBV7-6 and TRBJ2-5, with D uncertain. Trimming cost V 4 bases and J 0 bases, with 3 bases left between them. The CDR3 loop spans 12 amino acids. In germline, CDR1 is SGHVS, CDR2 FNYEAQ. CDR3 sequence (DNA): TGTGCCAGCAGCTCGTACCAAGAGACCCAGTACTTC. This gives the protein CASSSYQETQYF. The whole variable domain, filled in from reference TRBV7-6 and TRBJ2-5, reads GAGVSQSPRYKVTKRGQDVALRCDPISGHVSLYWYRQALGQGPEFLTYFNYEAQQDKSGLPNDRFSAERPEGSISTLTIQRTEQRDSAMYRCASSSYQETQYFGPGTRLLVL.

The rearrangement joins TRBV5-1 to TRBJ2-2; maybe TRBD2 (6 bases). The CDR3 covers 14 residues. The V gene's germline CDR1 is SGHRS and CDR2 YFSETQ. V was pared by 4 bases and J by 3 bases, with 10 bases between. Here the CDR3 reads CASSPRRDTGELFF. The CDR3 coding sequence is TGCGCCAGCAGCCCGAGGAGGGACACCGGGGAGCTGTTTTTT.

The rearrangement uses TRBV5-1 and TRBJ2-7, with 9 bases aligning to TRBD1. The CDR3 loop spans 16 amino acids. V lost 0 bases and J lost 2; bases outside the gene matches: 6. The germline V gene has CDR1 SGHRS and CDR2 YFSETQ. The DNA of the CDR3 is TGCGCCAGCAGCTTGGATGGGACAGGGCCTACCTACGAGCAGTACTTC. This translates into CASSLDGTGPTYEQYF.

The J gene is TRBJ2-2, the V gene TRBV9; the match to TRBD2 covers 10 bases. In germline, CDR1 is SGDLS, CDR2 YYNGEE. This CDR3 has 17 residues. Trimming cost V 0 bases and J 4 bases; bases outside gene matches: 6. This CDR3 reads CASSVDVSGGFTGELFF. The CDR3 DNA follows: TGTGCCAGCAGCGTAGACGTTAGCGGGGGGTTCACCGGGGAGCTGTTTTTT.

This clone has just a few counts. V and J are TRBV3-1 (or the pseudogene TRBV3-2) and TRBJ2-2; possible D gene TRBD1, 5 bases. V was trimmed by 4 bases and J by 6 bases, leaving 12 bases between them. The germline V gene has CDR1 LGHDT and CDR2 YNNKEL (reference sequence). This CDR3 is built from 14 residues. CDR3 protein: CASSPSTRAGELFF. In DNA, the CDR3 is TGTGCCAGCAGCCCCTCTACCAGGGCCGGGGAGCTGTTTTTT.

This chain connects TRBV6-2 or TRBV6-3 to TRBJ1-2; perhaps TRBD1 as D (5 bases). CDR3 length equals 14 residues. The ends were cut back, 6 bases at V and 4 bases at J, with 15 bases in the middle. Germline CDR1 and CDR2: MNHEY and SVGEGT. In DNA form, the CDR3 reads TGTGCCAGCAGCCTTCAGGACAATGTCTATGGCTACACCTTC. Amino acids: CASSLQDNVYGYTF.

The rearrangement joins TRBV19 to TRBJ1-6, with D tentatively TRBD1 (6 bases). The length of the CDR3 is 17 residues. V was pared by 6 bases and J by 10 bases, with 25 bases between. Germline V gene data show CDR1 as LNHDA and CDR2 as SQIVND (reference sequence). The CDR3 sequence: CASSIGGRTGSGSPLHF. The DNA of the CDR3 is TGTGCCAGTAGCATCGGGGGGCGAACAGGGAGTGGGTCACCCCTCCACTTT.

This clone was observed a single time. This chain joins TRBV29-1 and TRBJ2-5; a possible D gene is TRBD1 (6 bases). CDR3 length: 15 residues. Trimming shortened V by 0 bases and J by 1 base, and 12 bases separated the two germline ends. Germline CDR1 SQVTM, CDR2 ANQGSEA. The CDR3 loop is CSVEDRAGVQETQYF. The CDR3, as DNA: TGCAGCGTTGAAGACAGGGCAGGGGTCCAAGAGACCCAGTACTTC.

V gene TRBV6-1 combines with J gene TRBJ1-2; 12 nucleotides align to TRBD1. Trimming took 3 bases from V and 8 from J; bases not matched to a gene: 7. This CDR3 is built from 15 residues. Germline V gene lookup returns CDR1 MNHNS and CDR2 SASEGT. The CDR3, as DNA: TGTGCCAGCAGTGACCCGGGACAGGGGGCCAGAGGCTACACCTTC. Its translation: CASSDPGQGARGYTF.

V is TRBV2 and J is TRBJ2-1; 12 positions match TRBD2. Germline V gene sequence: CDR1 SNHLY, CDR2 FYNNEI. J was trimmed by 10 bases and V by 6 bases; bases with no gene match: 13. This CDR3 has 16 amino acids. In DNA form, the CDR3 reads TGTGCCAGCAGCCTTCCGGCTAGCGGGGGGGCGGGGGAGCAGTTCTTC. Amino acids: CASSLPASGGAGEQFF.

The chain has TRBV5-6 and TRBJ1-2, with a tentative D call TRBD1 (5 bases). From germline, CDR1 is SGHDT and CDR2 YYEEEE. V was pared by 4 bases and J by 2 bases, with 15 bases between. CDR3 length equals 15 residues. Here the CDR3 DNA reads TGTGCCAGCAGCCTCGAGGCAGGGCGAAACTATGGCTACACCTTC. It is translated as CASSLEAGRNYGYTF.

The chain links TRBV5-4 to TRBJ2-3; no firm D call. Looked up from germline, CDR1 is SGHNT and CDR2 is YYREEE (reference sequence). Trimming took off 4 bases at V and 5 bases at J, with 14 bases between the two ends. The CDR3 is made up of 14 amino acids. This CDR3 reads CASSRVLKRDTQYF. For the CDR3, the DNA is TGTGCCAGCAGCCGGGTCCTAAAAAGAGATACGCAGTATTTT.

This clone appeared a single time. This same CDR3 is encoded by further DNA sequences in the sample. The J gene is TRBJ1-2, the V gene TRBV19; 7 nucleotides align to TRBD1. J was trimmed by 8 bases and V by 4 bases; bases with no gene match: 10. CDR3 size: 14 residues. Looked up from germline, CDR1 is LNHDA and CDR2 is SQIVND (reference sequence). DNA for the CDR3: TGTGCCAGTAGTACAAGACAGGGTTCGGAAGGCTACACCTTC. Encoded protein: CASSTRQGSEGYTF.

V usage is TRBV5-1 and J usage is TRBJ1-2; the D gene is possibly TRBD1 (5 bases). Per germline, CDR1 SGHRS and CDR2 YFSETQ. Between the trimmed V and J ends, which lost 4 bases and 4 bases, there was a span of 20 bases. This CDR3 is built from 16 residues. The CDR3 region is CASSPTPVTVGYGYTF. CDR3 sequence (DNA): TGCGCCAGCAGCCCCACTCCGGTGACAGTCGGCTATGGCTACACCTTC.

The chain combines TRBV24-1 with TRBJ1-5, with D possibly TRBD1 on 6 matching bases. The CDR3 length is 18 residues. Germline V CDR1 and CDR2: KGHDR, SFDVKD. Trimming took 5 bases from V and 3 from J, leaving 22 bases between them. For the CDR3, the DNA is TGTGCCACCAGTGTAAGGGCTTCGAGTCAGGGGTTCAATCAGCCCCAGCATTTT. The encoded protein is CATSVRASSQGFNQPQHF.

The V gene is TRBV7-2, the J gene TRBJ2-1; tentative D call: TRBD2 (7 bases). The CDR3 has 15 amino acids. V gave up 0 bases and J gave up 8 bases, with 14 bases separating them. Germline loops: CDR1 SGHTA, CDR2 FQGNSA. The CDR3 DNA is TGTGCCAGCAGCTTAGCGGGGGGGCCATCCCATGAGCAGTTCTTC. Translated, it gives CASSLAGGPSHEQFF.

The V and J genes are TRBV28 and TRBJ1-5; D remains unclear. This CDR3 is 14 amino acids long. Germline CDR1 is MDHEN and CDR2 is SYDVKM. V dropped 6 bases and J dropped 6 bases, with 15 bases sitting between them. The CDR3 bases are TGTGCCAGCAGGGCCCTCGCCAATGCTCAGCCCCAGCATTTT. Protein product: CASRALANAQPQHF.

This chain joins TRBV5-6 and TRBJ2-1, with 12 bases lining up with TRBD2. Per germline, CDR1 SGHDT and CDR2 YYEEEE. The junction had 2 bases not matched to a gene; V was cut back by 3 bases and J by 7 bases. The CDR3 sequence is 14 residues long. The CDR3 DNA follows: TGTGCCAGCAGCTCTAGCGGGGGGGCTAATGAGCAGTTCTTC. This sequence encodes CASSSSGGANEQFF.